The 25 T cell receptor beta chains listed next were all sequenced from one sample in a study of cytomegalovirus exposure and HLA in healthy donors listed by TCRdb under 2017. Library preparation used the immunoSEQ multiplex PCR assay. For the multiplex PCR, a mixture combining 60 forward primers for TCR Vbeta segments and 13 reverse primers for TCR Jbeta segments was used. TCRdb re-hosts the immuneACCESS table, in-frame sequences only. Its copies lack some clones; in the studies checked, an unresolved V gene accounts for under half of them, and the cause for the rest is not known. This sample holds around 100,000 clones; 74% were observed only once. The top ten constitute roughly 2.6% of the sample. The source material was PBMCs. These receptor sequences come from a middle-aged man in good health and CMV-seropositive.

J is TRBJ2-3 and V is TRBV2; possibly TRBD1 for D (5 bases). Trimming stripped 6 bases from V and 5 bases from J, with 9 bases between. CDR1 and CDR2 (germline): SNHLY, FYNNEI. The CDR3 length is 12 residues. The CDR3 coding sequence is TGTGCCAGCAGAGGGGTAGTAGATACGCAGTATTTT. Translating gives CASRGVVDTQYF.

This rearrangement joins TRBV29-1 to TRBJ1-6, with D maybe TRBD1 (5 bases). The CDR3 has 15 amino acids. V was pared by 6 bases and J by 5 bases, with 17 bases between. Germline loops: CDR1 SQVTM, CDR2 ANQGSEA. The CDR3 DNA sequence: TGCAGCGTACGGCTGGCGGGGCAGGATAATTCACCCCTCCACTTT. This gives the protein CSVRLAGQDNSPLHF.

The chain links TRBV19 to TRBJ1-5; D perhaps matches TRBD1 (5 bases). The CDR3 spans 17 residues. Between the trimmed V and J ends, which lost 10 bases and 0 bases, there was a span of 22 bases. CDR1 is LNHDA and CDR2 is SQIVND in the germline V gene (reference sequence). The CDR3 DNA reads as TGTGCCACTTCCTTGGGGGGTGCCTCACTTAGCAATCAGCCCCAGCATTTT. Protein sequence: CATSLGGASLSNQPQHF.

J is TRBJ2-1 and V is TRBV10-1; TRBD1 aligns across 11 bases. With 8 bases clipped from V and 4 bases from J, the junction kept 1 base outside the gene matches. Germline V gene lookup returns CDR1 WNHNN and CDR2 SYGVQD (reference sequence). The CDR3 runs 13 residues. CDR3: CASGQGAYNEQFF. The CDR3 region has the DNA TGCGCCAGCGGACAGGGGGCTTACAATGAGCAGTTCTTC.

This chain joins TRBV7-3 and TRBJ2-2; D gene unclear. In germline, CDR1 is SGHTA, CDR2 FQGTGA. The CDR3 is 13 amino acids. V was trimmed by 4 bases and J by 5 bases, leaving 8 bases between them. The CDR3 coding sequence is TGTGCCAGCAGCTCTACTAATACCGGGGAGCTGTTTTTT. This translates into CASSSTNTGELFF.

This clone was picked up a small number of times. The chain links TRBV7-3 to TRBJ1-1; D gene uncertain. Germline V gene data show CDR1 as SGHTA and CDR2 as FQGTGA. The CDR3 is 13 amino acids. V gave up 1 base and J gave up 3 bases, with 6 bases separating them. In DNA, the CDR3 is TGTGCCAGCAGCTTAATTCGGGACACTGAAGCTTTCTTT. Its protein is CASSLIRDTEAFF.

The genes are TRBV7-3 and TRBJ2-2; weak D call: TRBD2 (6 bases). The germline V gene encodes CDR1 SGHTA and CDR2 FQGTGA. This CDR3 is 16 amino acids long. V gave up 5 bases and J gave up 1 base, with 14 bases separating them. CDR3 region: CASSPGSRVNTGELFF. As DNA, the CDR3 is TGTGCCAGCAGCCCCGGGAGCAGGGTGAACACCGGGGAGCTGTTTTTT.

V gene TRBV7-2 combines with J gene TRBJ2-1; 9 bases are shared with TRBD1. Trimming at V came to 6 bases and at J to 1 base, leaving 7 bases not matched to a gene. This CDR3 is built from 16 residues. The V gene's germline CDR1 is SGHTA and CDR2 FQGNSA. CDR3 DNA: TGTGCCAGCAGACCCGGACAGGGGTTGTCCTACAATGAGCAGTTCTTC. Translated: CASRPGQGLSYNEQFF.

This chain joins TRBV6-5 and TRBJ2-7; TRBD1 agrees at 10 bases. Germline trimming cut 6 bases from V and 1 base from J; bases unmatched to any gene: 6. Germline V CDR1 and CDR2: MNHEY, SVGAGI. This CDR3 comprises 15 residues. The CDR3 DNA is TGTGCCAGCAGCAGGGACAGGGGTAGTTCCTACGAGCAGTACTTC. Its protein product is CASSRDRGSSYEQYF.

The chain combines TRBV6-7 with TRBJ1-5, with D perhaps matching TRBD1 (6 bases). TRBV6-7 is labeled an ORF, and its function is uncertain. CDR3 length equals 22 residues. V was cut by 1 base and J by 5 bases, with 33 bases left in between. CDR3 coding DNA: TGTGCCAGCAGTTACTTACCCACCGAAGAACAGGGCCTCTACCCCACACATCAGCCCCAGCATTTT. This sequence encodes CASSYLPTEEQGLYPTHQPQHF.

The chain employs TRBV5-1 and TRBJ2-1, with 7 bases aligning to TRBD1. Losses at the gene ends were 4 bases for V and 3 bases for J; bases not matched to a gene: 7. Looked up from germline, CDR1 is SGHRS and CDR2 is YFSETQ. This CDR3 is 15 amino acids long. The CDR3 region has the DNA TGCGCCAGCAGCCCAGGGGGAAGGAACTACAATGAGCAGTTCTTC. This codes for CASSPGGRNYNEQFF.

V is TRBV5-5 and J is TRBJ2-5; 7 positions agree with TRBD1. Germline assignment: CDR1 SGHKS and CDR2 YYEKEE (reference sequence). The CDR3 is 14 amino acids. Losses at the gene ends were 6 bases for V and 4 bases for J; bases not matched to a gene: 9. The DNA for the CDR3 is TGTGCCAGCACCTTACTTGACAGGGTAGAGACCCAGTACTTC. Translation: CASTLLDRVETQYF.

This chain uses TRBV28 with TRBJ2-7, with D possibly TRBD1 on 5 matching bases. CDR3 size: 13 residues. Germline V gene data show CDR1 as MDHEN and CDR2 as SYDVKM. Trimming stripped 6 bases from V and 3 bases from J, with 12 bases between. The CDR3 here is CASSSGQGYEQYF. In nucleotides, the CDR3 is TGTGCCAGCAGCTCCGGCCAGGGCTACGAGCAGTACTTC.

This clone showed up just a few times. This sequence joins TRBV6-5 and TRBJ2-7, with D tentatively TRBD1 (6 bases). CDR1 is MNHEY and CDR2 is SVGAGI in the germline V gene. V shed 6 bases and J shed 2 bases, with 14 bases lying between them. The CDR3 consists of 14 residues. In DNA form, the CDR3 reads TGTGCCAGCAGGACCGACAGGAGCCCCTACGAGCAGTACTTC. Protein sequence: CASRTDRSPYEQYF.

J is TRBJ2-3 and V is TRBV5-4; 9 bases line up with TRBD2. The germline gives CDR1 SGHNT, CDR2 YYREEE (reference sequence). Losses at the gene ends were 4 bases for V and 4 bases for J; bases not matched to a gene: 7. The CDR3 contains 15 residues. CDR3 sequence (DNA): TGTGCCAGCAGCGTTGGGCGGGGGGGAGCAGATACGCAGTATTTT. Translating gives CASSVGRGGADTQYF.

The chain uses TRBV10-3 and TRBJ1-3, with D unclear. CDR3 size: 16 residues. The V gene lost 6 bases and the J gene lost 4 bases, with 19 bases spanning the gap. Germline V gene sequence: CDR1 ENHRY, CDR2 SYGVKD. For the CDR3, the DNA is TGTGCCATCAGCGCTATCCGCCCTTCAACGGGAAACACCATATATTTT. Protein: CAISAIRPSTGNTIYF.

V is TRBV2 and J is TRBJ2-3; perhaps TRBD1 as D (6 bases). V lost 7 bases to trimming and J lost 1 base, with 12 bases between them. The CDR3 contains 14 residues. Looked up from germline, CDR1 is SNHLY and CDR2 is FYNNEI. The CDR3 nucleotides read TGTGCCAGCACCCGGACAGATCGCACAGATACGCAGTATTTT. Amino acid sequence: CASTRTDRTDTQYF. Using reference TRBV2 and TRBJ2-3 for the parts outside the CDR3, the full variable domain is EPEVTQTPSHQVTQMGQEVILRCVPISNHLYFYWYRQILGQKVEFLVSFYNNEISEKSEIFDDQFSVERPDGSNFTLKIRSTKLEDSAMYFCASTRTDRTDTQYFGPGTRLTVL.

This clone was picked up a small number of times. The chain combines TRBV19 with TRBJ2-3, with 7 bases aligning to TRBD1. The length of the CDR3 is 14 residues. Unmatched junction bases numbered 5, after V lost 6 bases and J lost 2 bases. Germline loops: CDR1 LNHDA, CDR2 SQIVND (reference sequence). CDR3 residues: CASSITGATDTQYF. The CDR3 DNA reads TGTGCCAGTAGCATAACAGGGGCCACAGATACGCAGTATTTT.

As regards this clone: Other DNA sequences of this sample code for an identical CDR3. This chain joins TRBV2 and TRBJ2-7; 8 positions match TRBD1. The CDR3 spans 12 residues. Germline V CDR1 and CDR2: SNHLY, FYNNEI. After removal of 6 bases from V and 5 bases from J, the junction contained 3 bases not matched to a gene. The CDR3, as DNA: TGTGCCAGCAGAGACAGGGGAAACGAGCAGTACTTC. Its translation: CASRDRGNEQYF.

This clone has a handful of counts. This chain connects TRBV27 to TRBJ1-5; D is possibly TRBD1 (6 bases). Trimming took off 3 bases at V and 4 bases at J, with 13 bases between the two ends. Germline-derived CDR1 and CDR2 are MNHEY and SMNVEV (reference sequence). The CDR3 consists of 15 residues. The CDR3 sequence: CASSFSGTLNQPQHF. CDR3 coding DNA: TGTGCCAGCAGTTTTTCCGGGACACTTAATCAGCCCCAGCATTTT.

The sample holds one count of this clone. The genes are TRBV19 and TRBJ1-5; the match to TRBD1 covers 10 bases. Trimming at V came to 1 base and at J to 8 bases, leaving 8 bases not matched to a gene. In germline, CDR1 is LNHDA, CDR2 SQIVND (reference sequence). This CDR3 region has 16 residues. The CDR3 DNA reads TGTGCCAGTAGTATAGCGGGACAGGGGACTCGGGAGCCCCAGCATTTT. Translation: CASSIAGQGTREPQHF.

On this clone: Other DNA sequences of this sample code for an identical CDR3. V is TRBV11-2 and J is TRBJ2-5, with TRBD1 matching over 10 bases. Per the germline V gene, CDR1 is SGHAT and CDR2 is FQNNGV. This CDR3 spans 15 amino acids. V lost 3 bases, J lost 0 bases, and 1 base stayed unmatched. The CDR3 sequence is CASSLGQGYQETQYF. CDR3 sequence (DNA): TGTGCCAGCAGCTTGGGACAGGGGTACCAAGAGACCCAGTACTTC.

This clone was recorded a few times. The CDR3 DNA follows: TGCGCCAGCAGCACCGGGGAGGGCAATCAGCCCCAGCATTTT. Translated, it gives CASSTGEGNQPQHF. J is TRBJ1-5 and V is TRBV5-1; D not resolved. The CDR3 covers 14 residues. In germline, CDR1 is SGHRS, CDR2 YFSETQ. V shed 4 bases and J shed 2 bases, with 10 bases lying between them.

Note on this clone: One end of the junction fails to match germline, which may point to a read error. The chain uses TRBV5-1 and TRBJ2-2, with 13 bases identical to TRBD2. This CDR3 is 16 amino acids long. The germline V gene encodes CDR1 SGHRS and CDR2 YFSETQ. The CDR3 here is CASSLTSGGAIGGLFF. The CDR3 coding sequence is TGCGCCAGCAGCTTGACTAGCGGGGGGGCGATCGGGGGGCTGTTTTTT.

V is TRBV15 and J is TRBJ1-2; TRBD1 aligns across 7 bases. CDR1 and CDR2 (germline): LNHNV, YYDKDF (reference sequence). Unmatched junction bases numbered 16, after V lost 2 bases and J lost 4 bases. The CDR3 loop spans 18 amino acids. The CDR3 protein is CATSRRTGGHTVTYGYTF. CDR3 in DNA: TGTGCCACCAGCAGACGGACAGGAGGACACACCGTAACCTATGGCTACACCTTC.